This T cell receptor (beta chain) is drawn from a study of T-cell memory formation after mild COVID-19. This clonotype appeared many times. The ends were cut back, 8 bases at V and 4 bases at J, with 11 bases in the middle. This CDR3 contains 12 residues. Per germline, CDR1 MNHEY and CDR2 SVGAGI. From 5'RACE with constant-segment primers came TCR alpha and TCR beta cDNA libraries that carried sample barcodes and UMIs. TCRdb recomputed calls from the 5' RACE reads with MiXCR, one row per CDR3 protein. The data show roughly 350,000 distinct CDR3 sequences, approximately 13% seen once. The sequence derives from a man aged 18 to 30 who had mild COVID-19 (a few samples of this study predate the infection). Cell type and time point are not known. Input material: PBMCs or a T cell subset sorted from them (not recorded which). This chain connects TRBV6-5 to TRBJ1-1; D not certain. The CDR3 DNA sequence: TGTGCCAGCGGGAGGGCGGGCACTGAAGCTTTCTTT. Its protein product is CASGRAGTEAFF.